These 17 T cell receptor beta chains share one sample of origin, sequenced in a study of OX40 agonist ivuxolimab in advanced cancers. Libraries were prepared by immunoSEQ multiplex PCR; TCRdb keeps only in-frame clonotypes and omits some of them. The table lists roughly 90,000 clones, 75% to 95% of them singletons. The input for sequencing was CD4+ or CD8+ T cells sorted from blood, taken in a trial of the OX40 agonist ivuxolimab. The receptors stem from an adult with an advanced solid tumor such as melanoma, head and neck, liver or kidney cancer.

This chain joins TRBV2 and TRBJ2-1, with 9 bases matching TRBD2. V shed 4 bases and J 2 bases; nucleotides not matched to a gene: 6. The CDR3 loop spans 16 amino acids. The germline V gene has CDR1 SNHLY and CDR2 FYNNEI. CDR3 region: CASSGGGRAAYNEQFF. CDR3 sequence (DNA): TGTGCCAGCAGTGGGGGCGGGAGGGCAGCCTACAATGAGCAGTTCTTC.

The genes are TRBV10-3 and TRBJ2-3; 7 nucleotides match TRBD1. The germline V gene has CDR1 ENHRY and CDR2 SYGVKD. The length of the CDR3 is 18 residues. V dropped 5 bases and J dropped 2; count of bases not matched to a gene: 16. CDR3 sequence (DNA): TGTGCCATCAGTTGGCCCGAAGACCCGGGACAGACCACAGATACGCAGTATTTT. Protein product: CAISWPEDPGQTTDTQYF.

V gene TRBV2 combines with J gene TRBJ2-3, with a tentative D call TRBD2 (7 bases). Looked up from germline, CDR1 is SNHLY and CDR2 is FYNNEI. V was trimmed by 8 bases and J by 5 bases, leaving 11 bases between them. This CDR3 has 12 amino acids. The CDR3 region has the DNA TGTGCCAGCGGGAGGGGGGGAGATACGCAGTATTTT. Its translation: CASGRGGDTQYF.

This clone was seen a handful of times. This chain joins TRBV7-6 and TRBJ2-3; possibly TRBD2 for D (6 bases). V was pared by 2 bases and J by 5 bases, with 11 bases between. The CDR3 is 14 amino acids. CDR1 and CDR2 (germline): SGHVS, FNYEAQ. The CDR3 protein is CASSLYGSGDTQYF. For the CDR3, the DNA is TGTGCCAGCAGCTTATACGGGAGTGGAGATACGCAGTATTTT.

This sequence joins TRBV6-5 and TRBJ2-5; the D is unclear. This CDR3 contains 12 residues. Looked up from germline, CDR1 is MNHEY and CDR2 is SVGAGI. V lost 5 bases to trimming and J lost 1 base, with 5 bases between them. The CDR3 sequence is CASSPGQETQYF. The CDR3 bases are TGTGCCAGCAGTCCAGGCCAAGAGACCCAGTACTTC.

CDR3 sequence reads: CASSFGSYEQYF. CDR3 nucleotides: TGCGCCAGCAGCTTCGGCTCCTACGAGCAGTACTTC. The chain couples TRBV5-1 to TRBJ2-7; D is unresolved. Germline values: CDR1 SGHRS, CDR2 YFSETQ. The V and J ends lost 2 bases and 0 bases respectively, with 3 bases between them. This CDR3 contains 12 residues. The full variable domain, with the rest looked up from reference TRBV5-1 and TRBJ2-7, is KAGVTQTPRYLIKTRGQQVTLSCSPISGHRSVSWYQQTPGQGLQFLFEYFSETQRNKGNFPGRFSGRQFSNSRSEMNVSTLELGDSALYLCASSFGSYEQYFGPGTRLTVT.

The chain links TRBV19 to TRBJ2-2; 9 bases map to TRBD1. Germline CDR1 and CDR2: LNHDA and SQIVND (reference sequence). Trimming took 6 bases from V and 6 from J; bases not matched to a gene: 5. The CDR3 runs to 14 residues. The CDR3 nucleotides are TGTGCCAGTAGACCGGGACAGGGATCCGGGGAGCTGTTTTTT. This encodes CASRPGQGSGELFF. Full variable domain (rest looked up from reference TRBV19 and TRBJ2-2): DGGITQSPKYLFRKEGQNVTLSCEQNLNHDAMYWYRQDPGQGLRLIYYSQIVNDFQKGDIAEGYSVSREKKESFPLTVTSAQKNPTAFYLCASRPGQGSGELFFGEGSRLTVL.

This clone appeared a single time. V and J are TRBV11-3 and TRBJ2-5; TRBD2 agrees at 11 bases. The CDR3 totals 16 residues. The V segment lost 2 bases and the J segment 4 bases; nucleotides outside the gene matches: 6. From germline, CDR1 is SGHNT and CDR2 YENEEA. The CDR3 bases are TGTGCCAGCAGCTTAACTAGCGGGGGCCTCACAGAGACCCAGTACTTC. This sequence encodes CASSLTSGGLTETQYF.

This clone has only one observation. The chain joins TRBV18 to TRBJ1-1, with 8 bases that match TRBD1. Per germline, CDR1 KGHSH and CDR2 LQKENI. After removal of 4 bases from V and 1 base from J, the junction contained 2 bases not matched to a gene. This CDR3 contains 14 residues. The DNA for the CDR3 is TGTGCCAGCTCACTGACAGGGGAGAACACTGAAGCTTTCTTT. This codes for CASSLTGENTEAFF. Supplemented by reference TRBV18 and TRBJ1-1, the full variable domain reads NAGVMQNPRHLVRRRGQEARLRCSPMKGHSHVYWYRQLPEEGLKFMVYLQKENIIDESGMPKERFSAEFPKEGPSILRIQQVVRGDSAAYFCASSLTGENTEAFFGQGTRLTVV.

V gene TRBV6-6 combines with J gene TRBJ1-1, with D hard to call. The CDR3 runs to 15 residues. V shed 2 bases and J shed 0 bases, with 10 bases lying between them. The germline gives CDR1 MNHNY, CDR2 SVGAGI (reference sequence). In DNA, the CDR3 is TGTGCCAGCAGTTACCCCAGAGACTTGAACACTGAAGCTTTCTTT. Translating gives CASSYPRDLNTEAFF.

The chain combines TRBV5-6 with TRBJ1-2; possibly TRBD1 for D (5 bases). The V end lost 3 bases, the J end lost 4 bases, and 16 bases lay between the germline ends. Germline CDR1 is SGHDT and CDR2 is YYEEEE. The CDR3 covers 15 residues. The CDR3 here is CASSWDPGTGYGYTF. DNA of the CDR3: TGTGCCAGCAGCTGGGACCCGGGGACGGGCTATGGCTACACCTTC.

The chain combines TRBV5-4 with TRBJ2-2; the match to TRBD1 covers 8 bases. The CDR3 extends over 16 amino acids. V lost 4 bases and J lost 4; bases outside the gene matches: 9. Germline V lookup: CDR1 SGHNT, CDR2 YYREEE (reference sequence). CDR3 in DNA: TGTGCCAGCAGCGGGAGGACAGGGTTGAGCACCGGGGAGCTGTTTTTT. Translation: CASSGRTGLSTGELFF.

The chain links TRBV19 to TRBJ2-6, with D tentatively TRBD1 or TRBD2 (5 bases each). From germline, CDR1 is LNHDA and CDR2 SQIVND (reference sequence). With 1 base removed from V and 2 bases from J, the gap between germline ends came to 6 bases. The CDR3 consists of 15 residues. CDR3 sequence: CASSIVGAGANVLTF. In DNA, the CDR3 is TGTGCCAGTAGTATAGTGGGGGCTGGGGCCAACGTCCTGACTTTC. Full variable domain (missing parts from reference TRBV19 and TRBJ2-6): DGGITQSPKYLFRKEGQNVTLSCEQNLNHDAMYWYRQDPGQGLRLIYYSQIVNDFQKGDIAEGYSVSREKKESFPLTVTSAQKNPTAFYLCASSIVGAGANVLTFGAGSRLTVL.

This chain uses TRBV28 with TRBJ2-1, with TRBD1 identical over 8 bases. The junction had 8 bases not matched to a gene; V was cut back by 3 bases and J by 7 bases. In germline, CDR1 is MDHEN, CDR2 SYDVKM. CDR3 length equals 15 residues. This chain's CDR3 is CASSLAGGILNEQFF. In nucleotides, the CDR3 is TGTGCCAGCAGTTTGGCAGGGGGCATCCTAAATGAGCAGTTCTTC.

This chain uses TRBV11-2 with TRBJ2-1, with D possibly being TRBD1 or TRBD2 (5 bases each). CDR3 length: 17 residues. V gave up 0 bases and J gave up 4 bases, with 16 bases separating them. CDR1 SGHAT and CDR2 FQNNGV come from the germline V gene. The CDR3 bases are TGTGCCAGCAGCTTAGAGGGTCTGGGGGACCAGTACAATGAGCAGTTCTTC. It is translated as CASSLEGLGDQYNEQFF. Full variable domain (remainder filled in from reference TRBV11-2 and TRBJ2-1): EAGVAQSPRYKIIEKRQSVAFWCNPISGHATLYWYQQILGQGPKLLIQFQNNGVVDDSQLPKDRFSAERLKGVDSTLKIQPAKLEDSAVYLCASSLEGLGDQYNEQFFGPGTRLTVL.

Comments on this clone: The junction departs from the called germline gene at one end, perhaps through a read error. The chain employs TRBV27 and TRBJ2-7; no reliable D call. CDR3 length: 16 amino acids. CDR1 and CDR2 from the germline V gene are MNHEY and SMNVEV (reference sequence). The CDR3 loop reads CASSLSLELISHEQYF. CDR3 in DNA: TGTGCCAGCAGTTTATCCCTAGAGCTTATCTCCCACGAGCAGTACTTC.

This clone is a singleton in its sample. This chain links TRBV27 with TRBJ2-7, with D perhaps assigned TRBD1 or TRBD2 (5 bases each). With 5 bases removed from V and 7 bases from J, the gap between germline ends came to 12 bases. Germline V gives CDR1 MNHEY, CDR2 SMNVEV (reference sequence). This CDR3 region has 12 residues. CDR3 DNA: TGTGCCAGCAGTCAGGGATCGGGGGAGCAGTACTTC. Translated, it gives CASSQGSGEQYF.